Here is one T cell receptor beta chain with its context. Its antigen is unknown. Within one base of it there is no much larger clone, and no base qualities were kept. Using the deep immunoSEQ assay, multiplex PCR amplified TCR CDR3 regions from genomic DNA. Extracted genomic DNA from each cell subset was distributed evenly across all wells of several immunoSEQ 96-well plates, and each plate was treated as a replicate. Each replicate PCR for sorted subsets received around 210 ng genomic DNA, equal to some 32,000 T cell genomes. The purified libraries were quantified using a Qubit 3.0 fluorometer, sized with a Bioanalyzer 2100, and then quantified again using the KAPA Library Quantification kit. Every immunoSEQ 96-well plate was sequenced on a dedicated single-read 150-cycle Illumina NextSeq 550 flow cell. Per the source publication's procedure: Because the immunoSEQ output included only junctional sequences and no quality scores, the filtering could not be the same as the filtering used for full-length reads. Sequences were annotated with PyIR, a Python wrapper for IgBLAST v1.9, using IMGT germline references to assign V/J genes and CDR3. Any read was removed if the V/J assignment was weak (E-value above 1e-6), the CDR3 was missing, or the read contained stop codons, out-of-frame junctions, or ambiguous translated residues. V3J clonotypes were defined as sequences sharing an identical inferred V gene, J gene, and CDR3 amino acid sequence. Percentage overlap between repertoires was calculated by dividing the number of shared unique clonotypes by the size of the smaller repertoire. Three approaches were used to assess repertoire richness: RTK rarefaction, the Chao1 estimator, and Recon v2.1 estimates of unobserved clonotypes. Generation probabilities for all TCRbeta clonotypes obtained by the gDNA method from a handful of donors were computed using OLGA. The table was pulled from immuneACCESS by TCRdb, which kept in-frame rearrangements only. Such tables lose some clones; where checked, under half of the loss comes from unresolved V genes, and the rest has no known cause. V, J and clone size were drawn from that table, and D and trimming were deduced from the DNA. The sample yields 2 million to 2.5 million clones; more than 90% were counted once. Clones ranked in the top ten supply roughly 0.13% of the sample.

Healthy HIV-negative adults with no recently reported acute infections or vaccinations were included as donors. Every donor was a Caucasian adult living in Nashville, Tennessee, USA. CD4+ T cells were enriched by magnetic negative selection, after which naive cells were positively selected on CD45RA and the negative fraction was taken as the memory subset. After blood collection by leukapheresis, PBMCs were isolated using Ficoll-Histopaque density gradient centrifugation and then cryopreserved in the vapor phase of liquid nitrogen. Purity and quantity of every magnetically sorted T cell population were checked by analytical flow cytometry. From each sorted fraction, genomic DNA was isolated and quantified by UV absorbance on a Nanodrop 2000c. This sample stems from a study of shared clonotypes between healthy human individuals (TCRdb year 2020). Regarding the research as a whole: Three men and a couple of women, aged 18 to 49 years, made up the cohort. For each donor, CD4 naive and CD4 memory were each given three plates, CD8 naive was given two plates, and CD8 memory was given one plate. The study deeply sequenced blood TCR repertoires of about five healthy adults to estimate repertoire size and the extent of clonotype sharing between individuals. Different laboratories and diverse techniques were used to prepare libraries and sequence TCR repertoires, to increase sequencing depth and limit assay-specific biases. Each donor's leukapheresis produced roughly between roughly 0.9 and 8.9 billion PBMCs. The study at large found these results: Based on pairwise subsampling, the degree of clonotype sharing among donors was expected to be affected by sequencing depth. Clonotypes shared by all four sorted-subset donors showed higher generation probabilities than non-shared clonotypes. When four donors were compared, the shared fraction of clonotypes was roughly 4.8% for naive CD4, around 3.6% for naive CD8, 2.3% for memory CD4, and 0.35% to 0.4% for memory CD8. The small number of donors limited the genetic and exposure-history diversity represented. Only blood was sampled, and tissue TCR repertoires likely differ from those in blood. Larger estimated clonotype richness was generally found for naive subsets than for memory subsets. Rarefaction of sorted-subset datasets indicated incomplete sequencing despite the large sequencing depth.

CDR1 MNHEY and CDR2 SVGAGI were looked up in the germline V gene. Unmatched junction bases come to 7, with V trimmed by 6 bases and J by 2 bases. The CDR3 has 15 amino acids, counting the end cysteine and phenylalanine. Only the CDR3 DNA is retained, 45 bases long and in frame from the first base. This receptor chain uses TRBV6-5 and TRBJ2-3; TRBD2 lines up with 8 middle nucleotides. The receptor's source is a man between 18 and 29 years old in good health. The sample was naive CD4+ T cells sorted from blood. The sample's cell subset or site label, decoded: CD45RA+ positively selected. The CDR3 is CASSSPLADTDTQYF. The DNA sequence follows: TGTGCCAGCAGCTCCCCACTAGCGGACACAGATACGCAGTATTTT.